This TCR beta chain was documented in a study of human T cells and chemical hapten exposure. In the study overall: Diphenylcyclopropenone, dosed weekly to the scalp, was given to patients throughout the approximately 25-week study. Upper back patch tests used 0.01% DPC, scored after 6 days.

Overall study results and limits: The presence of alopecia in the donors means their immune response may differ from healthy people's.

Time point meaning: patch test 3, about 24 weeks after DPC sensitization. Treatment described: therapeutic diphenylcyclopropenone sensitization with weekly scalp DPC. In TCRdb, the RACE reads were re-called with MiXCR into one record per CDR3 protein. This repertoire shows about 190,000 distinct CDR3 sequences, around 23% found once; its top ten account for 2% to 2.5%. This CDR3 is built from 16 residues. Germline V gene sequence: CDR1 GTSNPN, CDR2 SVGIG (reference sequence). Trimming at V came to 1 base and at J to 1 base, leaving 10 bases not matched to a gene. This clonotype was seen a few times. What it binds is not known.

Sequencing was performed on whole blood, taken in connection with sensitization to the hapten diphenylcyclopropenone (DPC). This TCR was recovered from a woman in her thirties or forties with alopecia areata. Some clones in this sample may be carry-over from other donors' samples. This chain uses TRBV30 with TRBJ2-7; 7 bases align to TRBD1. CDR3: CAWSGVQRTGSYEQYF. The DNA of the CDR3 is TGTGCCTGGAGTGGGGTCCAAAGGACAGGATCCTACGAGCAGTACTTC.